These 28 T cell receptor beta chains originate from one sample sequenced in a study of blood T cells in healthy people across ages (dated by TCRdb to about 2015). The library came from 5' RACE. A second PCR of roughly 7 to 12 cycles was run with a J-beta primer mix and a sample-barcoded 5' primer. TCRdb took the public reads, trimmed them with fastp at Q25, ran MiXCR for clone calling and kept in-frame beta chains. Every entry covers one CDR3 protein and lists the most common genes and DNA from its rows. This sample holds some 1,800,000 distinct CDR3 sequences; roughly two fifths were observed only once. 23% of the sample lies in the top ten. What was sequenced was blood. The receptors were sampled from a human donor in good health.

The chain joins TRBV7-9 to TRBJ1-2; perhaps TRBD1 as D (5 bases). The CDR3 is made up of 15 amino acids. CDR1 SEHNR and CDR2 FQNEAQ come from the germline V gene (reference sequence). Trimming shortened V by 4 bases and J by 3 bases, and 15 bases separated the two germline ends. The DNA of the CDR3 is TGTGCCAGCAGCTCAACTTCCGCAGGGCACTATGGCTACACCTTC. Its translation is CASSSTSAGHYGYTF.

This chain links TRBV6-2 or TRBV6-3 with TRBJ2-4; TRBD1 aligns across 9 bases. The J call is doubtful: the DNA matches TRBJ2-7 better. This CDR3 is 12 amino acids long. In germline, CDR1 is MNHEY, CDR2 SVGEGT. CDR3 coding DNA: TGTGCCAGCGGGACAGGGATCTACGAGCAGTACTTC. Its translation is CASGTGIYEQYF.

This clonotype has only a few counts. The genes are TRBV20-1 and TRBJ1-6, with D possibly matching TRBD1 (6 bases). Germline V lookup: CDR1 DFQATT, CDR2 SNEGSKA (reference sequence). The CDR3 runs to 14 residues. With 2 bases removed from V and 7 bases from J, the gap between germline ends came to 12 bases. CDR3 loop: CSARSQGPNSPLHF. The DNA of the CDR3 is TGCAGTGCTAGAAGCCAGGGGCCGAATTCACCCCTCCACTTT.

This clonotype has just a few counts. The V gene is TRBV4-3, the J gene TRBJ2-7, with D perhaps being TRBD1 or TRBD2 (5 bases each). Germline values: CDR1 LGHNA, CDR2 YSLEER. The CDR3 is 14 residues long. V was pared by 1 base and J by 1 base, with 8 bases between. The CDR3 protein is CASSQGRESYEQYF. The DNA for the CDR3 is TGCGCCAGCAGCCAAGGCAGGGAGTCCTACGAGCAGTACTTC.

In this sample, this clonotype turned up a few times. The chain recombines TRBV11-2 with TRBJ2-3; 11 positions match TRBD2. CDR3 length: 16 amino acids. Trimming took 8 bases from V and 4 from J; bases not matched to a gene: 11. Germline assignment: CDR1 SGHAT and CDR2 FQNNGV. The CDR3 nucleotides are TGTGCCAGCGGCACACTAGCGGGAGTCAGTGCAGATACGCAGTATTTT. Protein: CASGTLAGVSADTQYF.

V is TRBV4-3 and J is TRBJ2-5; 9 nucleotides line up with TRBD2. Germline V gene data show CDR1 as LGHNA and CDR2 as YSLEER. The CDR3 consists of 17 residues. The ends lost 0 bases at V and 4 bases at J; junction bases unmatched: 9. The CDR3 nucleotides are TGCGCCAGCAGCCAAGAATTGGGCGGGGGGGCTGGAGAGACCCAGTACTTC. Its protein is CASSQELGGGAGETQYF.

The rearrangement uses TRBV12-3 or TRBV12-4 and TRBJ1-1, with a tentative D call TRBD1 (5 bases). This CDR3 contains 11 residues. The V end was cut by 8 bases, the J end by 10 bases, with 14 bases between. DNA for the CDR3: TGTGCCAGCGGCCTGGGGGGGGGAGCTTTCTTT. Its translation is CASGLGGGAFF.

This clonotype was observed a few times. The chain's CDR3 is CASSQVWGDGSEQYF. CDR3 DNA: TGCGCCAGCAGCCAAGTCTGGGGGGATGGCAGCGAGCAGTACTTC. J is TRBJ2-7 and V is TRBV4-3; a possible D gene is TRBD2 (6 bases). The germline CDR1 and CDR2 sequences are LGHNA and YSLEER. V was cut by 1 base and J by 6 bases, with 16 bases left in between. The CDR3 totals 15 residues.

This clonotype occurred once. V usage is TRBV7-2 and J usage is TRBJ1-2; D is undetermined. V lost 1 base and J 9 bases, leaving 9 bases between the germline ends. The CDR3 has 12 amino acids. Germline loops: CDR1 SGHTA, CDR2 FQGNSA. CDR3 coding DNA: TGTGCCAGCAGCTTAGGTCACCTACGCTACACCTTC. Its protein is CASSLGHLRYTF.

This clonotype was counted between two and nine times. This chain uses TRBV12-3 or TRBV12-4 with TRBJ2-1; D possibly matches TRBD1 or TRBD2 (5 bases each). Deletions cut 3 bases from V and 6 bases from J, with 9 bases between. The CDR3 has 13 amino acids. The CDR3 DNA reads as TGTGCCAGCAGTTTCCCGGGGCCCAATGAGCAGTTCTTC. This encodes CASSFPGPNEQFF.

The chain employs TRBV4-3 and TRBJ1-5; D is perhaps TRBD1 (6 bases). CDR3 length: 16 residues. The V gene's germline CDR1 is LGHNA and CDR2 YSLEER. The ends were cut back, 0 bases at V and 4 bases at J, with 13 bases in the middle. CDR3: CASSQDRWGRNQPQHF. CDR3 DNA sequence: TGCGCCAGCAGCCAAGATCGGTGGGGGCGGAATCAGCCCCAGCATTTT.

V usage is TRBV4-2 and J usage is TRBJ2-5; TRBD1 is a possible D gene (6 bases). Germline lookup yields CDR1 LGHNA and CDR2 YNFKEQ. Trimming removed 1 base at V and 3 bases at J, with 12 bases between. The CDR3 spans 15 residues. The CDR3 DNA sequence: TGTGCCAGCAGCCAAGGATCTGAGGGGGAAGAGACCCAGTACTTC. It specifies CASSQGSEGEETQYF.

This clonotype showed up just a few times. The rearrangement joins TRBV12-3 or TRBV12-4 to TRBJ2-7; tentatively, D is TRBD2 (5 bases). The CDR3 runs 15 residues. The V end lost 5 bases, the J end lost 7 bases, and 21 bases lay between the germline ends. As DNA, the CDR3 is TGTGCCAGCAGTCCGCGGCGGGCTACAAAGAAGGAGCAGTACTTC. Translating it yields CASSPRRATKKEQYF.

This sequence joins TRBV10-3 and TRBJ2-3, with 8 bases aligning to TRBD2. Germline CDR1 is ENHRY and CDR2 is SYGVKD. The junction had 9 bases not matched to a gene; V was cut back by 5 bases and J by 2 bases. CDR3 size: 16 residues. The CDR3 nucleotides read TGTGCCATCAGTTCCCGGGCGGGGGGCGTCACAGATACGCAGTATTTT. This encodes CAISSRAGGVTDTQYF.

This clonotype was counted at least ten times. The chain is built from TRBV9 and TRBJ1-2; D may be TRBD1 (5 bases). Germline values: CDR1 SGDLS, CDR2 YYNGEE. The CDR3 contains 17 residues. The V and J ends lost 0 bases and 2 bases respectively, with 17 bases between them. In DNA form, the CDR3 reads TGTGCCAGCAGCGTAGTATCCGGGGCAGGGAAAAACTATGGCTACACCTTC. Its translation: CASSVVSGAGKNYGYTF.

The rearrangement uses TRBV19 and TRBJ1-4, with no clear D. Trimming cost V 2 bases and J 3 bases, with 10 bases left between them. The CDR3 is 15 amino acids. Germline CDR1 and CDR2: LNHDA and SQIVND (reference sequence). CDR3 residues: CASSIRFGPNEKLFF. The DNA for the CDR3 is TGTGCCAGTAGTATAAGGTTCGGACCTAATGAAAAACTGTTTTTT.

This clonotype was counted between two and nine times. The chain carries TRBV18 and TRBJ2-7; 7 bases agree with TRBD1. The V and J ends lost 3 bases and 3 bases, in that order; junction bases with no gene match: 5. In germline, CDR1 is KGHSH, CDR2 LQKENI. The CDR3 is 14 residues long. The CDR3 region is CASSPDRVIYEQYF. In DNA, the CDR3 is TGTGCCAGCTCACCCGACAGGGTGATCTACGAGCAGTACTTC.

The rearrangement uses TRBV6-1 and TRBJ1-2; D is uncertain. V lost 1 base to trimming and J lost 5 bases, with 11 bases between them. Per the germline V gene, CDR1 is MNHNS and CDR2 is SASEGT. The CDR3 extends over 14 amino acids. DNA for the CDR3: TGTGCCAGCAGTGAAGTCGGCAAAAGTTATGGCTACACCTTC. It translates to CASSEVGKSYGYTF.

V gene TRBV4-1 combines with J gene TRBJ1-4, with D unclear. The germline V gene has CDR1 MGHRA and CDR2 YSYEKL. The V and J ends lost 4 bases and 3 bases respectively, with 15 bases between them. The length of the CDR3 is 16 residues. CDR3 amino acids: CASSLLPPGSNEKLFF. DNA of the CDR3: TGCGCCAGCAGCCTCTTGCCACCGGGGTCTAATGAAAAACTGTTTTTT.

The rearrangement uses TRBV24-1 and TRBJ2-5; 7 bases are a match to TRBD1. There are 16 residues in the CDR3. Germline trimming cut 4 bases from V and 0 bases from J; bases unmatched to any gene: 7. CDR1 is KGHDR and CDR2 is SFDVKD in the germline V gene. CDR3 in amino acids: CATSEPTGTDQETQYF. CDR3 coding DNA: TGTGCCACCAGTGAACCTACCGGGACAGACCAAGAGACCCAGTACTTC.

The rearrangement links TRBV29-1 to TRBJ2-3; the match to TRBD2 covers 11 bases. Germline CDR1 and CDR2: SQVTM and ANQGSEA. V lost 4 bases to trimming and J lost 2 bases; unmatched junction nucleotides: 8. The CDR3 consists of 16 residues. CDR3 region: CSVGRGLAENTDTQYF. CDR3 in DNA: TGCAGCGTTGGAAGGGGACTAGCGGAAAACACAGATACGCAGTATTTT.

A remark on this clonotype: This could be a read error, since a much larger clone is one nucleotide away. The rearrangement joins TRBV4-1 to TRBJ1-2; no firm D call. The CDR3 runs 14 residues. Germline V lookup: CDR1 MGHRA, CDR2 YSYEKL. Here the CDR3 reads CASNQETARYGYTF. The DNA for the CDR3 is TGCGCCAGCAACCAAGAGACGGCCAGGTATGGCTACACCTTC.

The chain has TRBV6-2 or TRBV6-3 and TRBJ2-7; D unresolved. TRBJ2-5 matches the DNA end more closely, so the J call is doubtful. The CDR3 is 14 amino acids. Germline V gene lookup returns CDR1 MNHEY and CDR2 SVGEGT. The CDR3 region is CASRRVQELETQYF. Here the CDR3 DNA reads TGTGCCAGCCGTCGAGTTCAGGAACTGGAGACCCAGTACTTC.

The chain uses TRBV20-1 and TRBJ2-4; 7 bases are a match to TRBD2. CDR3 length: 17 amino acids. V lost 3 bases, J lost 0 bases, and 11 bases stayed unmatched. Per germline, CDR1 DFQATT and CDR2 SNEGSKA (reference sequence). This CDR3 is CSASSASGDLAKNIQYF. The CDR3 nucleotides read TGCAGTGCTAGCTCGGCTAGCGGAGATTTAGCCAAAAACATTCAGTACTTC.

The rearrangement joins TRBV20-1 to TRBJ1-6, with a weak D call TRBD1 (5 bases). Trimming shortened V by 5 bases and J by 7 bases, and 18 bases separated the two germline ends. The CDR3 has 15 amino acids. Germline V gives CDR1 DFQATT, CDR2 SNEGSKA (reference sequence). The CDR3 sequence: CSARPAGPDNSPLHF. CDR3 nucleotide sequence: TGCAGTGCTCGCCCGGCGGGGCCCGACAATTCACCCCTCCACTTT.

This clonotype was counted only a few times. V gene TRBV29-1 combines with J gene TRBJ2-3; TRBD1 aligns across 9 bases. V shed 6 bases and J 6 bases; nucleotides not matched to a gene: 4. CDR3 length: 12 amino acids. Germline lookup yields CDR1 SQVTM and CDR2 ANQGSEA. The CDR3 region has the DNA TGCAGCGTCGGACAGGGGAAGGATACGCAGTATTTT. Its translation is CSVGQGKDTQYF.

This chain links TRBV29-1 with TRBJ2-5; D gene ambiguous. V gave up 1 base and J gave up 4 bases, with 10 bases separating them. Germline V gene lookup returns CDR1 SQVTM and CDR2 ANQGSEA. The CDR3 sequence is 13 residues long. The CDR3 DNA sequence: TGCAGCGTTGAAGTCTCATATGGAGAGACCCAGTACTTC. This codes for CSVEVSYGETQYF.

This clonotype has ten or more counts. The rearrangement links TRBV6-6 to TRBJ1-2; the D is unclear. The CDR3 length is 12 residues. Germline CDR1 reads MNHNY; CDR2 reads SVGAGI (reference sequence). Trimming took 2 bases from V and 5 from J, leaving 6 bases between them. CDR3 sequence (DNA): TGTGCCAGCAGTTACCAGGAGTATGGCTACACCTTC. The encoded protein is CASSYQEYGYTF.